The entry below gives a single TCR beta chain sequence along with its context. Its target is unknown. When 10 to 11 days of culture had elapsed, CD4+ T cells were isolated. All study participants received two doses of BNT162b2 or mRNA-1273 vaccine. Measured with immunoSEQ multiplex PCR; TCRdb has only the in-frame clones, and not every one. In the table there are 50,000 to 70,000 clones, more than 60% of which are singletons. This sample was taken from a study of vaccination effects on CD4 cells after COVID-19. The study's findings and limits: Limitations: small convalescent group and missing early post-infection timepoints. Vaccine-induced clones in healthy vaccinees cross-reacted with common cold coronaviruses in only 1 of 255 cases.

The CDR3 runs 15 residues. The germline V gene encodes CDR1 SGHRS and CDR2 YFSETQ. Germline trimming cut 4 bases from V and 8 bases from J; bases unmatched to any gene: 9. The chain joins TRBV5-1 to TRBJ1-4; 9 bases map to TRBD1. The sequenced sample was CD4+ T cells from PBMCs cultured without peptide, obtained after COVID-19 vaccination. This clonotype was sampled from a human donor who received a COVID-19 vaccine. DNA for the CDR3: TGCGCCAGCAGCACCCTTACAGGGGGCGAGGAAAAACTGTTTTTT. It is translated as CASSTLTGGEEKLFF.